The 22 T cell receptor beta chains given below trace back to one sample, sequenced in a study of blood T cell repertoires in COVID-19. Clones were read by immunoSEQ multiplex PCR, and TCRdb kept only the in-frame ones, dropping some. The table includes tens of thousands of clones, 65% to 85% detected once. Material: peripheral blood. The receptors come from a man aged 70-80 years with active COVID-19.

This chain uses TRBV20-1 with TRBJ2-1; no clear D. From germline, CDR1 is DFQATT and CDR2 SNEGSKA (reference sequence). The CDR3 sequence is 11 residues long. V lost 6 bases, J lost 7 bases, and 10 bases lay in between. The CDR3 spells CSAPRKNEQFF. CDR3 DNA: TGCAGTGCCCCCAGGAAAAATGAGCAGTTCTTC.

The chain employs TRBV20-1 and TRBJ1-1; D not resolved. CDR3 length: 11 amino acids. CDR1 is DFQATT and CDR2 is SNEGSKA in the germline V gene (reference sequence). Trimming cost V 7 bases and J 6 bases, with 12 bases left between them. The CDR3: CSGGGRAEAFF. CDR3 sequence (DNA): TGCAGTGGGGGAGGAAGGGCTGAAGCTTTCTTT.

This clone turned up a few times. This sequence joins TRBV4-1 and TRBJ2-1; the D gene is possibly TRBD1 (5 bases). The CDR3 spans 16 residues. Per germline, CDR1 MGHRA and CDR2 YSYEKL. Between the trimmed V and J ends, which lost 6 bases and 0 bases, there was a span of 15 bases. Here the CDR3 reads CASRNTKDTSYNEQFF. The CDR3 nucleotides read TGCGCCAGCAGAAACACCAAGGACACCTCCTACAATGAGCAGTTCTTC.

The CDR3 region is CASFGQAFGNQPQHF. The CDR3 coding sequence is TGTGCCAGCTTCGGACAGGCATTTGGCAATCAGCCCCAGCATTTT. The chain combines TRBV28 with TRBJ1-5, with 7 bases aligning to TRBD1. The CDR3 totals 15 residues. V was clipped by 8 bases and J by 2 bases; unmatched bases: 9. Per germline, CDR1 MDHEN and CDR2 SYDVKM.

This clone appeared a few times. The chain carries TRBV20-1 and TRBJ1-1; the match to TRBD1 covers 8 bases. V was clipped by 6 bases and J by 6 bases; unmatched bases: 3. CDR1 and CDR2 (germline): DFQATT, SNEGSKA (reference sequence). This CDR3 comprises 11 residues. The CDR3 region is CSALQGAEAFF. The CDR3 nucleotides read TGCAGTGCGTTACAGGGGGCTGAAGCTTTCTTT.

The chain has TRBV9 and TRBJ2-5; 12 bases map to TRBD2. Unmatched junction bases numbered 5, after V lost 3 bases and J lost 5 bases. Germline V gene lookup returns CDR1 SGDLS and CDR2 YYNGEE. There are 15 residues in the CDR3. The CDR3 DNA reads as TGTGCCAGCAGCGATCGGACTAGCGGGGTCGAGACCCAGTACTTC. It encodes CASSDRTSGVETQYF.

The chain joins TRBV18 to TRBJ2-7; 8 bases fit TRBD2. V lost 9 bases to trimming and J lost 5 bases; unmatched junction nucleotides: 9. This CDR3 contains 13 residues. Germline V CDR1 and CDR2: KGHSH, LQKENI. CDR3 nucleotides: TGTGCCAGTCAACTCCCGGGACTAGACGAGCAGTACTTC. Translated, it gives CASQLPGLDEQYF.

In its sample, this clone was seen a few times. The chain joins TRBV6-5 to TRBJ1-6; no firm D call. V lost 8 bases and J 8 bases, leaving 13 bases between the germline ends. CDR3 length: 13 residues. Germline CDR1 reads MNHEY; CDR2 reads SVGAGI. CDR3 bases: TGTGCCAGCGGGAGCAGCCCGTATTCACCCCTCCACTTT. Encoded protein: CASGSSPYSPLHF.

The rearrangement links TRBV19 to TRBJ1-2; TRBD1 might be the D (5 bases). V dropped 6 bases and J dropped 1 base, with 12 bases sitting between them. Germline-derived CDR1 and CDR2 are LNHDA and SQIVND (reference sequence). The CDR3 loop spans 14 amino acids. The CDR3 DNA reads TGTGCCAGTAGACAGGCCCCGCTTAACTATGGCTACACCTTC. This encodes CASRQAPLNYGYTF.

The chain carries TRBV5-1 and TRBJ2-5; tentatively, D is TRBD2 (5 bases). This CDR3 has 13 residues. Germline V gives CDR1 SGHRS, CDR2 YFSETQ. Trimming left V 5 bases short and J 5 bases short, with 13 bases between. The CDR3 is CASSEGFGETQYF. For the CDR3, the DNA is TGCGCCAGCAGTGAGGGTTTTGGCGAGACCCAGTACTTC.

This clone was counted between two and nine times. The chain is built from TRBV27 and TRBJ1-2; 9 bases fit TRBD1. This CDR3 comprises 14 residues. Germline V lookup: CDR1 MNHEY, CDR2 SMNVEV (reference sequence). V lost 3 bases, J lost 4 bases, and 3 bases stayed unmatched. CDR3 DNA sequence: TGTGCCAGCAGTTTGAGACAGGGGGTCTATGGCTACACCTTC. This translates into CASSLRQGVYGYTF.

The table lists this clone with a few counts. The V and J genes are TRBV9 and TRBJ1-1; D gene unclear. In germline, CDR1 is SGDLS, CDR2 YYNGEE. This CDR3 is built from 13 residues. The ends were cut back, 0 bases at V and 1 base at J, with 4 bases in the middle. This CDR3 is CASSVDTNTEAFF. The CDR3 DNA sequence: TGTGCCAGCAGCGTAGACACGAACACTGAAGCTTTCTTT.

This chain links TRBV5-1 with TRBJ2-1; 12 bases agree with TRBD2. CDR3 length: 16 amino acids. V shed 4 bases, J shed 3 bases, and the junction held 5 bases outside the gene matches. Per germline, CDR1 SGHRS and CDR2 YFSETQ. The CDR3 DNA reads TGCGCCAGCAGCCGACTAGCGGGAGCCGACTACAATGAGCAGTTCTTC. This sequence encodes CASSRLAGADYNEQFF.

In its sample, this clone was seen a few times. The DNA for the CDR3 is TGTGCCAGCAGCTTAGGTGCGACTCACGGCAATCAGCCCCAGCATTTT. This encodes CASSLGATHGNQPQHF. The chain combines TRBV7-2 with TRBJ1-5; no clear D. With 1 base removed from V and 2 bases from J, the gap between germline ends came to 12 bases. This CDR3 region has 16 residues. CDR1 and CDR2 (germline): SGHTA, FQGNSA.

This chain uses TRBV18 with TRBJ1-6; D possibly corresponds to TRBD1 (6 bases). From germline, CDR1 is KGHSH and CDR2 LQKENI. CDR3 length: 13 residues. Trimming stripped 5 bases from V and 10 bases from J, with 12 bases between. The CDR3 is CASSTSGDSPLHF. CDR3 sequence (DNA): TGTGCCAGCTCAACTTCAGGGGACTCACCCCTCCACTTT.

CDR3 nucleotides: TGTGCCAGCAGTAATACAGGGGGTTCCCACGAGCAGTACTTC. This translates into CASSNTGGSHEQYF. This chain connects TRBV7-9 to TRBJ2-7; 8 nucleotides agree with TRBD1. This CDR3 contains 14 residues. The germline V gene has CDR1 SEHNR and CDR2 FQNEAQ (reference sequence). Unmatched junction bases numbered 9, after V lost 6 bases and J lost 5 bases.

This chain uses TRBV5-4 with TRBJ2-1; 7 bases fit TRBD2. Trimming at V came to 4 bases and at J to 5 bases, leaving 12 bases not matched to a gene. CDR1 SGHNT and CDR2 YYREEE come from the germline V gene (reference sequence). There are 16 residues in the CDR3. The CDR3 region is CASSIWVASGNNEQFF. CDR3 in DNA: TGTGCCAGCAGCATCTGGGTGGCTAGCGGAAACAATGAGCAGTTCTTC.

The chain combines TRBV7-3 with TRBJ2-3; TRBD2 aligns across 7 bases. The germline V gene has CDR1 SGHTA and CDR2 FQGTGA. V trimming: 2 bases; J trimming: 1 base; junction bases outside the gene matches: 6. The length of the CDR3 is 16 residues. The CDR3 region has the DNA TGTGCCAGCAGCTTATCTAGCGGCCTTGGCACAGATACGCAGTATTTT. This codes for CASSLSSGLGTDTQYF.

V gene TRBV29-1 combines with J gene TRBJ2-3; the D is unclear. CDR3 length: 15 amino acids. With 6 bases removed from V and 2 bases from J, the gap between germline ends came to 18 bases. Germline V gene lookup returns CDR1 SQVTM and CDR2 ANQGSEA. The CDR3 loop reads CSVERSSKFTDTQYF. CDR3 bases: TGCAGCGTGGAACGCTCAAGCAAGTTCACAGATACGCAGTATTTT.

V is TRBV7-9 and J is TRBJ1-2; a possible D gene is TRBD1 (6 bases). V dropped 5 bases and J dropped 4 bases, with 8 bases sitting between them. Per germline, CDR1 SEHNR and CDR2 FQNEAQ (reference sequence). The CDR3 has 12 amino acids. In DNA form, the CDR3 reads TGTGCCAGCAGCAGGGACATCTATGGCTACACCTTC. This gives the protein CASSRDIYGYTF.

The CDR3 protein is CASSFQGGTGELFF. CDR3 DNA sequence: TGTGCCAGCAGTTTTCAGGGTGGGACCGGGGAGCTGTTTTTT. The chain joins TRBV7-2 to TRBJ2-2; D possibly corresponds to TRBD1 (5 bases). The V and J ends lost 6 bases and 5 bases respectively, with 13 bases between them. The CDR3 sequence is 14 residues long. Germline V lookup: CDR1 SGHTA, CDR2 FQGNSA. Looking up the rest from reference TRBV7-2 and TRBJ2-2 gives the full variable domain: GAGVSQSPSNKVTEKGKDVELRCDPISGHTALYWYRQSLGQGLEFLIYFQGNSAPDKSGLPSDRFSAERTGGSVSTLTIQRTQQEDSAVYLCASSFQGGTGELFFGEGSRLTVL.

The rearrangement links TRBV7-2 to TRBJ2-5; possibly TRBD1 for D (6 bases). Germline assignment: CDR1 SGHTA and CDR2 FQGNSA. This CDR3 has 17 amino acids. V was pared by 1 base and J by 4 bases, with 19 bases between. The CDR3 region is CASSLGFGQGIGETQYF. For the CDR3, the DNA is TGTGCCAGCAGCTTAGGTTTTGGGCAGGGGATTGGAGAGACCCAGTACTTC. Using reference TRBV7-2 and TRBJ2-5 for the parts outside the CDR3, the full variable domain is GAGVSQSPSNKVTEKGKDVELRCDPISGHTALYWYRQSLGQGLEFLIYFQGNSAPDKSGLPSDRFSAERTGGSVSTLTIQRTQQEDSAVYLCASSLGFGQGIGETQYFGPGTRLLVL.